This TCR beta chain was recovered during a study of control samples from healthy donors and cancer patients. Here immunoSEQ multiplex PCR was the method, and the copy in TCRdb shows in-frame clones only, minus some. This table has 95,000 to 150,000 clones, 87% appearing once. Germline loops: CDR1 SGHRS, CDR2 YFSETQ. Trimming shortened V by 7 bases and J by 1 base, and 11 bases separated the two germline ends. The CDR3 covers 13 residues. The sequence came from a man between 18 and 35 years old in good health. This chain uses TRBV5-1 with TRBJ1-1; D remains ambiguous. The sequencing sample was made of blood. CDR3 nucleotides: TGCGCCAGCGCCCAGCGGACGAACACTGAAGCTTTCTTT. Translation: CASAQRTNTEAFF.